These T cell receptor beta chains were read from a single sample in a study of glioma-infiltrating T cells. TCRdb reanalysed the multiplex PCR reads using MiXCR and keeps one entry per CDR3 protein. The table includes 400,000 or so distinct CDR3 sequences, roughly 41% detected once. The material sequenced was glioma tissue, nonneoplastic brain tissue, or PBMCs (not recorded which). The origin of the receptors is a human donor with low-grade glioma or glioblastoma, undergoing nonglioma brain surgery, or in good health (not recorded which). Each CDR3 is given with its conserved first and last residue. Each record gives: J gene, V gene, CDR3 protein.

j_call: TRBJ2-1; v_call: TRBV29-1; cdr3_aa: CSGGTGNYNEQFF
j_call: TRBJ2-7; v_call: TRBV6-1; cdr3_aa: CASRSDRAPYEQYF
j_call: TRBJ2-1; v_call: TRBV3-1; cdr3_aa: CASSLAGHTNEQFF
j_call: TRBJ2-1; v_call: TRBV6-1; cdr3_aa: CASTSRDGPTNEQFF
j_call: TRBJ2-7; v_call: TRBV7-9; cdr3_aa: CASSLVGSGSYKQYF
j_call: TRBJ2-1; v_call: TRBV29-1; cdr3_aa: CSGRDSTPNDEQFF
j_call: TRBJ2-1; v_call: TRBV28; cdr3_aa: CASSLLGGGNEQFF
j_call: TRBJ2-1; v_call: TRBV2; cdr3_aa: CASREFTTNNEQFF
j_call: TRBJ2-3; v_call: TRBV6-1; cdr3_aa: CASRDTSGSDTQYF
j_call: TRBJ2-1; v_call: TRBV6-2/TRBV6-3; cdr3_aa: CASSYSRVDEQFF
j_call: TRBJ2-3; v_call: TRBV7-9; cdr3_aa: CASSLAVWGGPDTQYF
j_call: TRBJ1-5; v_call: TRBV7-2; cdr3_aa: CASSTRDSAEPQHF
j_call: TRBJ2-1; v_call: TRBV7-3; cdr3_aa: CASRLTGTDYNEQFF
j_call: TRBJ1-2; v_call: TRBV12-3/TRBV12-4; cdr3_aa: CASSLQGNYGYTF
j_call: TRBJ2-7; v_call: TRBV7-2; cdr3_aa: CASSLERGIYGQYF
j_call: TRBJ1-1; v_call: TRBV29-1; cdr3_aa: CSSGQRYTEAFF
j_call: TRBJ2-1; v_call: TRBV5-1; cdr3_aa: CASSLDTGGLYEQFF
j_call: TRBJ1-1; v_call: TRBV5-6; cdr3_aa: CASSVNTEAFF